This record looks at one TCR beta chain sequence and its context. What it recognizes is unknown. TCRdb's copy holds only in-frame clones and misses some; the assay was immunoSEQ multiplex PCR. The data show fewer than 150,000 clones, roughly nine tenths seen once. Pooling of second doses given at about 4 or about 12 weeks was done. The data belong to a study of T cell responses to AZD1222 COVID-19 vaccine. Broader study findings: The study found Spike-specific TCR breadth and depth rose after two AZD1222 doses. White British people made up most donors, females outnumbered males, and clonal diversity was possibly underestimated. The span of vaccine-associated CD4 TCRs extended across spike, with dominance at 160-218 and 743-854.

CDR1 is SGHTS, CDR2 YDEGEE, per germline. The CDR3 is 14 residues long. The germline V and J ends were trimmed by 0 bases and 0 bases, with 4 bases remaining between them. This specimen consisted of peripheral blood, obtained 28 days after the second AZD1222 dose. The sequence came from an adult who received the AZD1222 COVID-19 vaccine. This chain connects TRBV5-8 to TRBJ1-3; D unresolved. CDR3: CASSLGISGNTIYF. The CDR3 nucleotides are TGTGCCAGCAGCTTGGGGATCTCTGGAAACACCATATATTTT.